The sequence of this T cell receptor (beta chain) was determined in a study of cytomegalovirus exposure and HLA in healthy donors (dated by TCRdb to about 2017). With regard to the full study: An earlier analysis of 587 of the donors reported over 250 Gb of sequence data and 100 million to 120 million unique TCR beta sequences obtained from about 200 million T cells. An early release covering about 600 HLA-typed donors comprised 300 to 350 gigabases of sequencing data and 85 million or so unique TCR sequences. The genetic ancestry cluster associated with self-reported Caucasian donors included over 65% of the roughly 400 genotyped donors. The study aimed to test whether signatures of past pathogen exposure could be identified by cataloging public T cell receptors. The study used immunosequencing to profile the T cell repertoires of approximately 630 subjects and linked those repertoires to cytomegalovirus serostatus. Along with the approximately 670-subject first cohort, a separate validation cohort of around 120 different subjects was used. High-throughput TCR immunosequencing, statistical association of individual TCRs with disease status, and machine learning were combined to predict cytomegalovirus infection status. A later analysis re-analyzed previously published TCR beta repertoires from about 600 donors and added high-resolution HLA genotyping to study TCR occurrence patterns. Rather than using new phenotypic data, the later analysis identified candidate immune exposures from TCR beta sequences and from how often those sequences occurred across donors. To decide whether each TCR beta V gene segment behaved as functional or pseudogenic, an earlier analysis of some 580 of the donors relied on high-throughput TCR beta sequencing. Donor age, sex, ethnicity and CMV serostatus were compiled alongside the repertoire data. Genome-wide SNP genotypes for about 65% of the 666 donors were used in a later genetic analysis, which treated that subset as a discovery cohort. All discovery cohort repertoires had been generated on a single sequencing platform. HLA typing covered class I and class II loci at four-digit resolution. The number of typed donors differed by locus: about 620-630 for A, B, C, DRB1 and DQB1; some 540 for DQA1; 606 for DPA1; and some 450 for DPB1. About five DR-DQ haplotypes were treated as single units for association and clustering because of strong linkage in the cohort. On average, over 200,000 unique TCR beta nucleotide sequences were sequenced per donor among roughly 430 genotyped donors of the cohort, with around 19% of those sequences being non-productive. Overall study results and their limits: Because counts were too low, seventeen rarely observed V segments, including chromosome 9 orphons, were left out of the earlier analysis of some 640 of the donors. An earlier analysis of approximately 540 of the donors showed that most TCR beta V segments appeared in productive rearrangements either about 90% or about 30% of the time, which broadly matched IMGT annotations. The sequencing pipeline was judged likely to have produced a cluster of highly shared sequence variants as a technical artifact. The authors suggested that the approach could potentially be extended to other disease states and immunological phenotypes. In this cohort, only TCR beta chains were sequenced, and detectable features were limited by the absence of alpha or paired-chain data. Because some donors lacked HLA typing at each locus, the association tests relied only on the typed subset. The study gave a list of over 150 TCR beta chains associated with cytomegalovirus. At a false discovery rate of 0.05, a later analysis linked 15,000 to 20,000 TCR beta sequences to specific HLA alleles. Sequencing depth was assumed to be roughly uniform across donors in the presence/absence analyses, though that assumption may not hold. The classifier was reported to diagnose cytomegalovirus status with high specificity and sensitivity in both the original and validation cohorts. An association between a missense DCLRE1C variant and V-gene and J-gene trimming of TCR beta chains was found in a later genetic analysis and replicated in an independent cohort. A further reported finding was that TCR beta sequences accurately predicted the HLA-A and HLA-B alleles for most subjects in the first cohort. Across donors, most TCR sequences were observed very rarely, whereas some public TCRs were present in many individuals. Correlated functional status among segregating V segments might reflect linkage disequilibrium, but an unknown experimental factor could not be ruled out. Strong co-occurrence of HLA alleles, especially DR and DQ, made assigning TCR associations to individual alleles difficult. According to a later analysis, most CMV-associated TCR beta chains appeared to be HLA-restricted, and the HLA associations seemed to be driven largely by CMV exposure. According to a later genetic analysis, donors in an Asian-associated ancestry cluster had fewer N-insertions in productive TCRs than the approximately 630-donor mean. According to a later analysis, TCR association rates differed among HLA loci, with DRB1 alleles showing the most associated TCRs and HLA-C alleles showing the fewest. Compared with equally common non-associated chains, HLA-associated TCR beta chains in a later analysis were more clonally expanded and had lower generation probabilities. CMV serostatus was the only immune exposure information available for the cohort. The 87-base-pair reads could not distinguish some IMGT-functional V segments, including TRBV6-2 and TRBV6-3, so those segments were excluded. A few of the identified cytomegalovirus-associated TCR beta chains were confirmed in vitro to be specific for cytomegalovirus antigens. In a later analysis, several top co-occurrence clusters were reported to appear linked to parvovirus B19, influenza, CMV and Epstein-Barr virus.

The count of this clone is one. This clone's antigen is unknown. Qualities for individual bases were not recorded, and no much larger clone is one base off. The cohort comprised several hundred healthy bone marrow donors. Cohort members were all nominally healthy when sampled, although unrecorded immune exposures were likely present. The donor tested CMV seronegative and was one of the 352 seronegative cohort members. Each donor provided a peripheral blood sample, and peripheral blood mononuclear cells were used for TCR beta sequencing. The Qiagen DNeasy Blood Extraction Kit was used to extract genomic DNA from the blood cell samples. The germline V gene (reference sequence) provides CDR1 SGHKS and CDR2 YYEKEE. The V and J ends are trimmed by 3 bases and 4 bases, leaving 16 bases between them. Its CDR3 holds 16 amino acids, cysteine through phenylalanine. Just CDR3 DNA is preserved here, 48 bases in frame from base 1.

Libraries were made using the immunoSEQ multiplex PCR assay. For the multiplex PCR, a mixture combining 60 forward primers for TCR Vbeta segments and 13 reverse primers for TCR Jbeta segments was used. The CDR3 region of rearranged TCR beta genes was amplified from genomic DNA with a multiplex PCR assay. Amplified TCR beta libraries were sequenced as 87-base-pair reads on the Illumina HiSeq System. Under the source paper's analysis protocol: In a later analysis, around 80 million unique TCR beta chains were counted across the 500 to 850 repertoires, and roughly 9.9 million of these chains were shared by at least two donors. Raw reads were error-corrected and collapsed into unique sequences by a nearest-neighbor algorithm in which closely related sequences were merged to remove PCR and sequencing errors. CDR3 sequences were aligned to IMGT reference sequences to assign V, D and J gene segments. For a sequence to be retained, at least a six-nucleotide match to both a V gene segment and a J gene segment was required. A rearrangement was called productive if the CDR3 had no stop codons and remained in frame with V and J, and every other rearrangement was called non-productive. CDR3 was defined according to IMGT convention as the region running from the second conserved V-encoded cysteine to the conserved J-encoded phenylalanine. In an earlier analysis of more than 550 of the donors, sequences lacking an unambiguous match to a single V gene segment were excluded. An earlier analysis of fewer than 650 of the donors classified V segments as functional when productive rearrangements were above 56.7% and as segregating when the standard deviation between donors was above 5%. A statistical classification framework was built to diagnose cytomegalovirus status from the catalog of TCR beta chain sequences. A later analysis assigned V and J genes by comparing TCR nucleotide sequences with IMGT/GENE-DB human TR gene sequences. In a later analysis, CDR3 sequences and most-parsimonious VDJ recombination scenarios were assigned using the TCRdist pipeline. In a later analysis, every TCR beta chain was defined by the combination of its CDR3 amino acid sequence and its V-gene family, and reads without a unique V-gene family were dropped. In a later analysis, 550 to 650 highly shared, low-generation-probability nucleotide sequences were removed to address suspected cross-contamination and a sequencing artifact. For each public chain, a later analysis derived a clonal expansion index from normalized ranks of inferred template counts within each repertoire. A later analysis computed generation probabilities with a VDJ recombination model fitted to out-of-frame rearrangements, and checked the results against IGoR. In a later analysis, TCR-TCR, TCR-HLA and TCR-CMV co-occurrence was scored with hypergeometric tests, and a repertoire-size bias correction was applied to TCR pairs. To estimate false discovery rates, a later analysis permuted the HLA or CMV assignments 20 times. In a later analysis, co-occurring TCRs were grouped with DBSCAN, and TCRdist sequence similarity was added when clustering was performed within HLA-allele-positive subsets. Repertoires with fewer than 30,000 or more than 120,000 public chains were left out of co-occurrence clustering, as were a few repertoires with anomalous nucleotide sharing. The immuneACCESS repertoire file appears here via TCRdb, limited to in-frame rearrangements. These files lack a portion of the clones; in checked studies, under half of the deficit traces to unresolved V genes, and the cause of the others is not known. Clonal size and the V and J genes are those of that table, whereas D and trimming came from the DNA. A total of more than 150,000 clones appear in this sample, around 80% of them only once. Of the sample, 1.4% falls within the top ten clones.

The clonotype was recovered from a man aged 18-30 years in good health and CMV-seronegative. The V and J segments used are TRBV5-5 and TRBJ1-4, with the D segment identity uncertain. The sample comprised PBMCs. The CDR3 loop reads CASSSASQTGNEKLFF. The DNA reads as follows: TGTGCCAGCAGCTCCGCGTCTCAGACGGGTAATGAAAAACTGTTTTTT.